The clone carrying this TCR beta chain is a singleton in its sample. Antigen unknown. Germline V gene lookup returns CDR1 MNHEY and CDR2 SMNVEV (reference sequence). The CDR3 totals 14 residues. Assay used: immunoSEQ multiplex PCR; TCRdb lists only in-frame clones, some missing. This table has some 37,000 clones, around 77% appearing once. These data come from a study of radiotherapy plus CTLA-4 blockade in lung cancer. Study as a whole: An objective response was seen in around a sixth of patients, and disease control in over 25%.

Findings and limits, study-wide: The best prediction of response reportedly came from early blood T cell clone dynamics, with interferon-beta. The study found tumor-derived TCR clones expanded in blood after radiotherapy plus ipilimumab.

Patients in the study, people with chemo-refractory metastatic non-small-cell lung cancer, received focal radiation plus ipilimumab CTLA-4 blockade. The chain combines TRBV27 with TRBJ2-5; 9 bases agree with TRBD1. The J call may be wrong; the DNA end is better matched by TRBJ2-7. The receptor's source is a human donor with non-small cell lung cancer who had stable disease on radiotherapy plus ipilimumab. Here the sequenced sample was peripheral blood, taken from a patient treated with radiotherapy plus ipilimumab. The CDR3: CASSGQGRANEQYF. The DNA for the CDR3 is TGTGCCAGCAGCGGACAGGGGAGAGCTAACGAGCAGTACTTC.